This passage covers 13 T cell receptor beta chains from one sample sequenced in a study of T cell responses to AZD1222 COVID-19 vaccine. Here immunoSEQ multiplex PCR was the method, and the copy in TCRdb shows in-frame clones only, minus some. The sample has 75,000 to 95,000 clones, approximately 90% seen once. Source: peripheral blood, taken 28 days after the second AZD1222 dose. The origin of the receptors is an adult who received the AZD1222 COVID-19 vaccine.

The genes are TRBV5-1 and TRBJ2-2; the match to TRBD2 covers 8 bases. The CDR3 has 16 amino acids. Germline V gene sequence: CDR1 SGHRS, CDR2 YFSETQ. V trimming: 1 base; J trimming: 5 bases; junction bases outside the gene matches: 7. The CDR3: CASSLSLAGDTGELFF. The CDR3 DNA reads TGCGCCAGCAGCTTGTCCCTAGCGGGTGATACCGGGGAGCTGTTTTTT.

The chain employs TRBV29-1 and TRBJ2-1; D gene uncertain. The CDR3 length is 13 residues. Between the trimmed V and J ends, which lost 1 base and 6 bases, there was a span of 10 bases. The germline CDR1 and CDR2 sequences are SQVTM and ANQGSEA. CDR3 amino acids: CSVEGTVGNEQFF. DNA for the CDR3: TGCAGCGTTGAAGGTACGGTTGGCAATGAGCAGTTCTTC.

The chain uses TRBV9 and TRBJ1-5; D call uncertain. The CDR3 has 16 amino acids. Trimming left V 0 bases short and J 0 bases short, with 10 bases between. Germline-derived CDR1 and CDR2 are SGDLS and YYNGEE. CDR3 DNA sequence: TGTGCCAGCAGCGTAGGAAACAGAGATAGCAATCAGCCCCAGCATTTT. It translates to CASSVGNRDSNQPQHF. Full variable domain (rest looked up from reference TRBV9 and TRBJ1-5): DSGVTQTPKHLITATGQRVTLRCSPRSGDLSVYWYQQSLDQGLQFLIQYYNGEERAKGNILERFSAQQFPDLHSELNLSSLELGDSALYFCASSVGNRDSNQPQHFGDGTRLSIL.

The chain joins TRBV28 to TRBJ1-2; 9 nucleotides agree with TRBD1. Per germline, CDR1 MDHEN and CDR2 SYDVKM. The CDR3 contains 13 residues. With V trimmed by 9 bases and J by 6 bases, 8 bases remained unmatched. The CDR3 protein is CASIPGDRDGYTF. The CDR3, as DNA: TGTGCCAGTATCCCGGGGGACAGGGATGGCTACACCTTC.

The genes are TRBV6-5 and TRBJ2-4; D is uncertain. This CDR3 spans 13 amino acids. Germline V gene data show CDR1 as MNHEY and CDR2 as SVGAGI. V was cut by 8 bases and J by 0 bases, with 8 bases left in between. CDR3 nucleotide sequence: TGTGCCAGCCAAGACCTAGCCAAAAACATTCAGTACTTC. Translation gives CASQDLAKNIQYF.

DNA for the CDR3: TGTGCCAGCAGTTTTAGGTCACACCAAGAGACCCAGTACTTC. Protein sequence: CASSFRSHQETQYF. V usage is TRBV28 and J usage is TRBJ2-5, with D unresolved. With 3 bases removed from V and 0 bases from J, the gap between germline ends came to 8 bases. This CDR3 has 14 residues. CDR1 is MDHEN, CDR2 SYDVKM, per germline.

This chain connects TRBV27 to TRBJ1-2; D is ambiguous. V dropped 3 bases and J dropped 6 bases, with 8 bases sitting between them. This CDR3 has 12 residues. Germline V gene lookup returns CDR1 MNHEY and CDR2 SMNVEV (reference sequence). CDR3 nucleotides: TGTGCCAGCAGTTTCTCGGGCGATGGCTACACCTTC. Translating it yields CASSFSGDGYTF.

The CDR3 DNA reads TGTGCCAGCAGTGTCAGGGGGGAAGCTTTCTTT. Encoded protein: CASSVRGEAFF. The chain carries TRBV28 and TRBJ1-1; TRBD1 agrees at 7 bases. The CDR3 spans 11 residues. V lost 5 bases, J lost 8 bases, and 2 bases stayed unmatched. The germline gives CDR1 MDHEN, CDR2 SYDVKM.

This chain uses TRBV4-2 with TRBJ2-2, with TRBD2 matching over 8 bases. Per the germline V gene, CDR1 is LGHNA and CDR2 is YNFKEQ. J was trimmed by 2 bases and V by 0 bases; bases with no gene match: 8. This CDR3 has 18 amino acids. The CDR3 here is CASSQDRRGALNTGELFF. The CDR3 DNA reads TGTGCCAGCAGCCAAGATCGGCGGGGGGCACTTAACACCGGGGAGCTGTTTTTT.

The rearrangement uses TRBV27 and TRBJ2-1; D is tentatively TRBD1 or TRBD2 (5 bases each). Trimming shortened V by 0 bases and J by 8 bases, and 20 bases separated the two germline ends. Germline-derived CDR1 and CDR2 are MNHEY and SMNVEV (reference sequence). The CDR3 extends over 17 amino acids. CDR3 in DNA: TGTGCCAGCAGTTTATCCTCCTACGGGGCCGGTCGGTATGAGCAGTTCTTC. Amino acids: CASSLSSYGAGRYEQFF.

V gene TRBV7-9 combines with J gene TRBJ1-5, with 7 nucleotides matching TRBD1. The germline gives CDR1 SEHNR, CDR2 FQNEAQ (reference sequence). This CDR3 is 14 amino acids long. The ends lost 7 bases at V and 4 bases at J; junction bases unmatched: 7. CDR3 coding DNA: TGTGCCAGCACCTCGGGGACAGCAAATCAGCCCCAGCATTTT. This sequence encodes CASTSGTANQPQHF.

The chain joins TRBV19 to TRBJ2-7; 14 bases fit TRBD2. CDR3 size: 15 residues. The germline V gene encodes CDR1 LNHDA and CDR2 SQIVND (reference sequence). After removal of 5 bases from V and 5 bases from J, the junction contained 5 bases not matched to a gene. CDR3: CASSLGLAGVDEQYF. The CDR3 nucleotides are TGTGCCAGTAGTTTGGGACTAGCGGGAGTAGACGAGCAGTACTTC.

CDR3 DNA: TGCGCCAGCAGCCGAGAAAGACAGGGGGGGAAAGAGACCCAGTACTTC. It specifies CASSRERQGGKETQYF. The chain recombines TRBV4-1 with TRBJ2-5; 9 bases fit TRBD1. The CDR3 extends over 16 amino acids. The J segment lost 3 bases and the V segment lost 4 bases, leaving 9 bases of the junction unmatched. Per the germline V gene, CDR1 is MGHRA and CDR2 is YSYEKL.